A selection of T cell receptor beta chains follows, all from one sample in a study of blood T cell repertoires in COVID-19. The method was immunoSEQ multiplex PCR; TCRdb's version includes in-frame clones alone and lacks a portion of them. This table has around 160,000 clones, over 90% appearing once. Sample: peripheral blood. The origin of the receptors is a woman aged 55-70 years with COVID-19, enrolled during active disease. Both conserved end residues are part of each CDR3. D genes are given only for firm matches. Some rows have no size entry. The others give once, few or many, or a class for an expanded clone.

d_call	j_call	clone_size	v_call	cdr3_nt	cdr3_aa
NA	TRBJ1-1	NA	TRBV11-2	TGTGCCAGCAGCTTAGGAGCGGGGAACACTGAAGCTTTCTTT	CASSLGAGNTEAFF
TRBD1	TRBJ2-3	NA	TRBV5-6	TGTGCCAGCAGCACCGGGACAGGACCAGGCACAGATACGCAGTATTTT	CASSTGTGPGTDTQYF
TRBD1	TRBJ1-1	NA	TRBV6-5	TGTGCCAGCAGCCCGACAGGGCGTAGGGCTGAAGCTTTCTTT	CASSPTGRRAEAFF
TRBD1	TRBJ1-6	NA	TRBV4-1	TGCGCCAGCAGACTAACAGGGGGGAATTCACCCCTCCACTTT	CASRLTGGNSPLHF
NA	TRBJ1-2	once	TRBV7-2	TGTGCCAGCAGCCTTATGGCAGGTGGCTACACCTTC	CASSLMAGGYTF
NA	TRBJ1-3	NA	TRBV3-1/TRBV3-2	TGTGCCAGCAGCCGTCTAAACACCATATATTTT	CASSRLNTIYF
NA	TRBJ2-7	NA	TRBV5-4	TGTGCCAGCAGCTTGTTTCGGGGGGCGCACGAGCAGTACTTC	CASSLFRGAHEQYF
NA	TRBJ1-3	NA	TRBV5-6	TGTGCCAGCAGCTTCTCGCAGGGGCTGAGCTCTGGAAACACCATATATTTT	CASSFSQGLSSGNTIYF
TRBD1	TRBJ1-2	NA	TRBV18	TGTGCCAGCTCACCACGTGCCGCAGGGACAGAAGGTCAGGGCTACACCTTC	CASSPRAAGTEGQGYTF
TRBD2	TRBJ2-3	NA	TRBV5-6	TGTGCCAGCAGCTTGGCCGGGACTAGCGGGGGTACGCAGTATTTT	CASSLAGTSGGTQYF
TRBD1	TRBJ2-7	NA	TRBV10-2	TGCGCCAGCAGGGGGGGACAGGGGGCTTTCTACGAGCAGTACTTC	CASRGGQGAFYEQYF
NA	TRBJ1-4	NA	TRBV4-2	TGTGCCAGCAGCCAGAATCCCACAGACAATGAAAAACTGTTTTTT	CASSQNPTDNEKLFF
NA	TRBJ1-6	NA	TRBV27	TGTGCCAGCTACCGGGACACCCGAGGACCCCTCCACTTT	CASYRDTRGPLHF
TRBD1	TRBJ1-4	NA	TRBV4-1	TGCGCCAGCAGCCGTGGACAGGGACCAAATGAAAAACTGTTTTTT	CASSRGQGPNEKLFF
NA	TRBJ1-2	NA	TRBV2	TGTGCCAGCAGTGAGGCTGTGGCAGGGGTTGGCTACACCTTC	CASSEAVAGVGYTF
TRBD2	TRBJ2-3	NA	TRBV7-2	TGTGCCAGCAGCTTAGGGGCTAGCGGGGGCACAGATACGCAGTATTTT	CASSLGASGGTDTQYF
TRBD2	TRBJ2-7	NA	TRBV9	TGTGCCAGCAGCCCCCCGGGGGGGAGGGCTTTCGAGCAGTACTTC	CASSPPGGRAFEQYF
NA	TRBJ1-1	NA	TRBV6-2/TRBV6-3	TGTGCCAGCAGTTACACGGTGGACACTGAAGCTTTCTTT	CASSYTVDTEAFF
NA	TRBJ2-5	NA	TRBV11-2	TGTGCCAGCAGCTTAGTGGGCAGGGTAGAAGAGACCCAGTACTTC	CASSLVGRVEETQYF
TRBD2	TRBJ2-1	NA	TRBV11-2	TGTGCCAGCAGCCGGACTAGCGGGGCCAATGAGCAGTTCTTC	CASSRTSGANEQFF
TRBD2	TRBJ2-2	NA	TRBV19	TGTGCCAGTAGTATGTCCGAAGGCGGGGGGCTGATCACCGGGGAGCTGTTTTTT	CASSMSEGGGLITGELFF
TRBD2	TRBJ2-1	NA	TRBV7-8	TGTGCCAGCGGGTATAAACTCGCGGGGGGTTATGAGCAGTTCTTC	CASGYKLAGGYEQFF
NA	TRBJ1-5	NA	TRBV7-8	TGTGCCAGTTCCCTGGGACACAATAGCAATCAGCCCCAGCATTTT	CASSLGHNSNQPQHF
TRBD1	TRBJ1-1	NA	TRBV30	TGTGCCTGGGGCAGGGGGTCGGGAACTGAAGCTTTCTTT	CAWGRGSGTEAFF
NA	TRBJ1-3	NA	TRBV2	TGTGCCAGCCTCGAGAAGCTCGACACCATATATTTT	CASLEKLDTIYF
NA	TRBJ1-5	NA	TRBV12-5	TGTGCTAGTGGTCCCTCCCTGCGGGAGGGCAATCAGCCCCAGCATTTT	CASGPSLREGNQPQHF
NA	TRBJ1-2	NA	TRBV19	TGTGCCAGTAGTTCCAGACACCATGGCTACACCTTC	CASSSRHHGYTF
TRBD2	TRBJ2-5	once	TRBV7-2	TGTGCCAGCAGCTTTAGCGGGGGGGCCTGGGAGACCCAGTACTTC	CASSFSGGAWETQYF
NA	TRBJ1-2	few	TRBV7-2	TGTGCCAGCAGCCACAGGACCCGCGGAGGGGGCTACACCTTC	CASSHRTRGGGYTF
NA	TRBJ1-6	NA	TRBV7-2	TGTGCCAGCAGCCGTACCAGCCGGGAGACATATAATTCACCCCTCCACTTT	CASSRTSRETYNSPLHF
NA	TRBJ1-1	NA	TRBV7-2	TGTGCCAGCAGCTTCACCCCGACAGACACTGAAGCTTTCTTT	CASSFTPTDTEAFF
NA	TRBJ2-7	NA	TRBV7-9	TGTGCCAGCAGCTTAACCCCGGCCTACGAGCAGTACTTC	CASSLTPAYEQYF
NA	TRBJ1-1	NA	TRBV15	TGTGCCACCAGCAGAGATGGGACACGGGGGGCTGAAGCTTTCTTT	CATSRDGTRGAEAFF
NA	TRBJ1-1	NA	TRBV6-2/TRBV6-3	TGTGCCAGCAGCCTGGGGCCCCACGCTGAGGCTTTCTTT	CASSLGPHAEAFF
NA	TRBJ2-7	NA	TRBV6-2/TRBV6-3	TGTGCCAGCAGTTACTCTCGACAAGAGGGCTTCTACGAGCAGTACTTC	CASSYSRQEGFYEQYF
NA	TRBJ1-2	NA	TRBV19	TGTGCCAGTAGTATTACCGACGGGAACTATGGCTACACCTTC	CASSITDGNYGYTF
TRBD2	TRBJ2-1	NA	TRBV30	TGTGCCTGGAGCCCTACCCAGTTCCAGCGGGGGGGCACTGAGCAGTTCTTC	CAWSPTQFQRGGTEQFF
TRBD1	TRBJ1-2	NA	TRBV25-1	TGTGCCACCTCCCACACAGACAGGGCCTATGGCTACACCTTC	CATSHTDRAYGYTF
TRBD1	TRBJ1-2	NA	TRBV11-2	TGTGCCAGCAGCGGTCAGGGGGCGGGTGGCTACACCTTC	CASSGQGAGGYTF
NA	TRBJ1-1	NA	TRBV20-1	TGCAGTGCTAGTATTCGAGGTAGACCCGGGGTCACTGAAGCTTTCTTT	CSASIRGRPGVTEAFF
NA	TRBJ1-2	NA	TRBV29-1	TGCAGCGTTGAAGCTGTGGGGGCCGTCTATGGCTACACCTTC	CSVEAVGAVYGYTF
NA	TRBJ1-5	NA	TRBV19	TGTGCCAGTAGTATAGGGGGGGGAGTTGCCCAGCCCCAGCATTTT	CASSIGGGVAQPQHF
NA	TRBJ1-5	NA	TRBV11-2	TGTGCCAGCAGCTTAGCAGGGTCAAATCAGCCCCAGCATTTT	CASSLAGSNQPQHF
NA	TRBJ1-3	NA	TRBV13	TGTGCCAGCGCGAGTGGAAACACCATATATTTT	CASASGNTIYF
TRBD2	TRBJ2-7	NA	TRBV15	TGTGCCACCAGCAGAGATCAGGTAGCGGGGGGTTACGAGCAGTACTTC	CATSRDQVAGGYEQYF